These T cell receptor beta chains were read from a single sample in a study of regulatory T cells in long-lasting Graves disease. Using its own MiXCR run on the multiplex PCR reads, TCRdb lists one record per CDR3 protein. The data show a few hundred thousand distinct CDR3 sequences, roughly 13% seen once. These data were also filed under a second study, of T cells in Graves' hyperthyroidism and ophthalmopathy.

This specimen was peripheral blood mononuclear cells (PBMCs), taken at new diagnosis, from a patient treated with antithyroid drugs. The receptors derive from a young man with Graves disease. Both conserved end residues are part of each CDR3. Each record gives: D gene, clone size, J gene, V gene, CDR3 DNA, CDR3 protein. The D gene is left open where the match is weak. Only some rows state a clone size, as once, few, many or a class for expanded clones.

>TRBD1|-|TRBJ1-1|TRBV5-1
TGCGCCAGCAGCTTGGGTAGGGGGCCGAACACTGAAGCTTTCTTT
CASSLGRGPNTEAFF
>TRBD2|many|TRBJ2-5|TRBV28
TGTGCCAGCAGTTCGACTAGCGGGAAGGGTGAGACCCAGTACTTC
CASSSTSGKGETQYF
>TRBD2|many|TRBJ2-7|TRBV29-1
TGCAGCGCCCTAGCGGGAGATCGGCAGTACTTC
CSALAGDRQYF
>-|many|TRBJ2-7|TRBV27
TGTGCCAGCAGCCCGAATCTCTACGAGCAGTACTTC
CASSPNLYEQYF
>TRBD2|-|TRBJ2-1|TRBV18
TGTGCCAGCTCAAGGGGCCTAGCGGGAGGGACCCCCTACGAGCAGTTCTTC
CASSRGLAGGTPYEQFF
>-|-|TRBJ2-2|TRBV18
TGTGCCAGTTTCAACACCGGGGAGCTGTTTTTT
CASFNTGELFF
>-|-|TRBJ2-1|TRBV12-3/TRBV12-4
TGTGCCAGCAGTTTCCCTAGGGGGGGATCCTACAATGAGCAGTTCTTC
CASSFPRGGSYNEQFF
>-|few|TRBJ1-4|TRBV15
TGTGCCACCAGCAGAGATCTTGGGAGAAATGAAAAACTGTTTTTT
CATSRDLGRNEKLFF
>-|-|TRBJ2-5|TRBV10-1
TGCGCCAGCAGTCCCGGAGGCTTTACCAGGGAGACCCAGTACTTC
CASSPGGFTRETQYF
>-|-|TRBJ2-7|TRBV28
TGTGCCAGCACGAGGGTACCCTACGAGCAGTACTTC
CASTRVPYEQYF
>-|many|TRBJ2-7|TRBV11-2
TGTGCCAGCAGCCCGTCCCGGGGTCGCCCGGGCGAGCAGTACTTC
CASSPSRGRPGEQYF
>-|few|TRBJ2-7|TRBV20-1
TGCAGTGCCCGCCCTCCAGGGATCAACGAGCAGTACTTC
CSARPPGINEQYF
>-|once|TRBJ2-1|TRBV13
TGTGCCAGCATCTCCGAGGGGGGTCTACTTCACAATGAGCAGTTCTTC
CASISEGGLLHNEQFF
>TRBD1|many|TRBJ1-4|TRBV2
TGTGCCAGCAGTTGGGACAGACTTGCAACTAATGAAAAACTGTTTTTT
CASSWDRLATNEKLFF
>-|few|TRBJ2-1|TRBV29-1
TGCAGCGCTTTTGGGTCAACTAGCTCCTACAATGAGCAGCTCTTC
CSAFGSTSSYNEQLF
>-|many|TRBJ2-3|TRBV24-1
TGTGCCACCCAGAGGTCTGATGCGGATACGCAGTATTTT
CATQRSDADTQYF
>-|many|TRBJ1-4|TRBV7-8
TGTGCCAGCAGCCACCGGGACTCTAATGAAAAACTGTTTTTT
CASSHRDSNEKLFF
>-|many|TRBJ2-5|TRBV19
TGTGCCAGTAGCCCTCTCCCGGGACCGTCGCAGACCCAGTACTTC
CASSPLPGPSQTQYF